This T cell receptor (beta chain) was retrieved from a study of immune evolution from preneoplasia to lung adenocarcinoma. Study-wide findings and caveats: From normal lung to invasive adenocarcinoma, top clone frequencies appeared to decrease. Later-stage lesions seemingly showed higher T cell density and diversity than normal lung. T cell clonality was higher in KRAS-mutant than EGFR-mutant or wild-type nodules.

Resections took place in Japan or China from the mid-2010s to the late 2010s. TCRdb's table, derived via immunoSEQ multiplex PCR, lists solely in-frame clones and lacks some. The sample records approximately 17,000 clones, around nine tenths being singletons. CDR3 length: 14 amino acids. Germline CDR1 reads SQVTM; CDR2 reads ANQGSEA. Between the trimmed V and J ends, which lost 3 bases and 6 bases, there was a span of 15 bases. With regard to this clone: Its specificity is unknown.

This chain connects TRBV29-1 to TRBJ1-5; D might be TRBD1 (5 bases). This TCR came from a person aged 65 to 79 with invasive lung adenocarcinoma. Source material: FFPE invasive lung adenocarcinoma tissue. The DNA of the CDR3 is TGCAGCGTTGAGGTCGGTGGGGCAGGTCAGCCCCAGCATTTT. It specifies CSVEVGGAGQPQHF. Using reference TRBV29-1 and TRBJ1-5 for the parts outside the CDR3, the full variable domain is SAVISQKPSRDICQRGTSLTIQCQVDSQVTMMFWYRQQPGQSLTLIATANQGSEATYESGFVIDKFPISRPNLTFSTLTVSNMSPEDSSIYLCSVEVGGAGQPQHFGDGTRLSIL.